The 30 T cell receptor beta chains given below trace back to one sample, sequenced in a study of lymphopenia after photon versus proton radiotherapy. Profiling relied on immunoSEQ multiplex PCR, and the TCRdb table lists in-frame clones only, not all of them. The table lists around 12,000 clones, less than 90% of them singletons. The specimen comprised peripheral blood, sampled from a patient treated with photon-based radiotherapy. The receptors derive from a man aged 55-75 years with pancreatic cancer.

J is TRBJ2-7 and V is TRBV5-6; D may be TRBD1 (5 bases). Germline CDR1 reads SGHDT; CDR2 reads YYEEEE. The CDR3 is 17 amino acids. V was pared by 0 bases and J by 2 bases, with 18 bases between. CDR3 protein: CASSLGGVGFGAYEQYF. The CDR3 nucleotides are TGTGCCAGCAGCTTGGGGGGCGTGGGGTTTGGAGCCTACGAGCAGTACTTC.

The V and J genes are TRBV15 and TRBJ1-5, with TRBD1 as a possible D gene (5 bases). The germline CDR1 and CDR2 sequences are LNHNV and YYDKDF (reference sequence). V dropped 5 bases and J dropped 6 bases, with 14 bases sitting between them. This CDR3 has 14 residues. Written as DNA, the CDR3 is TGTGCCACCAGCCGCGGCGGGGGTGGTCAGCCCCAGCATTTT. Protein: CATSRGGGGQPQHF.

The J gene is TRBJ1-5, the V gene TRBV30; 7 nucleotides match TRBD1. The CDR3 is 13 residues long. CDR1 GTSNPN and CDR2 SVGIG come from the germline V gene (reference sequence). V shed 5 bases and J 6 bases; nucleotides not matched to a gene: 7. In DNA form, the CDR3 reads TGTGCCTGGTCGGTCAGGGGGGCTCAGCCCCAGCATTTT. It codes for CAWSVRGAQPQHF.

J is TRBJ1-3 and V is TRBV12-5, with a possible D match to TRBD1 (5 bases). CDR3 length equals 14 residues. The V gene's germline CDR1 is LGHNT and CDR2 FRNRAP. V was clipped by 7 bases and J by 2 bases, with 12 bases between them. The CDR3 DNA is TGTGCTAGTGCCAATGGGGGACCTGGAAACACCATATATTTT. Protein product: CASANGGPGNTIYF.

The J gene is TRBJ2-4, the V gene TRBV14, with a weak D call TRBD1 (7 bases). V was trimmed by 4 bases and J by 3 bases, leaving 13 bases between them. This CDR3 has 15 amino acids. Germline loops: CDR1 SGHDN, CDR2 FVKESK. CDR3 sequence reads: CASSPSGGGKNIQYF. The CDR3 DNA reads TGTGCCAGCAGCCCGTCAGGGGGAGGCAAAAACATTCAGTACTTC.

V gene TRBV9 combines with J gene TRBJ2-7; D gene ambiguous. This CDR3 is built from 14 residues. Trimming took 4 bases from V and 1 from J, leaving 12 bases between them. CDR1 is SGDLS, CDR2 YYNGEE, per germline. CDR3 region: CASSPHDMSYEQYF. The CDR3 bases are TGTGCCAGCAGCCCCCACGACATGTCCTACGAGCAGTACTTC.

The genes are TRBV6-1 and TRBJ1-4; D uncertain. The CDR3 runs to 11 residues. Germline lookup yields CDR1 MNHNS and CDR2 SASEGT. Trimming removed 9 bases at V and 6 bases at J, with 8 bases between. The CDR3: CASKRDEKLFF. The CDR3 nucleotides are TGTGCCAGTAAGCGGGATGAAAAACTGTTTTTT.

The chain employs TRBV5-4 and TRBJ2-1, with 7 bases lining up with TRBD2. Trimming cost V 0 bases and J 0 bases; bases outside gene matches: 0. The CDR3 covers 15 residues. Germline-derived CDR1 and CDR2 are SGHNT and YYREEE (reference sequence). In nucleotides, the CDR3 is TGTGCCAGCAGCTTGGGCGGGAGCTCCTACAATGAGCAGTTCTTC. Its translation is CASSLGGSSYNEQFF.

The rearrangement links TRBV7-8 to TRBJ1-2; 9 bases line up with TRBD1. Looked up from germline, CDR1 is SGHVS and CDR2 is FQNEAQ. V shed 2 bases and J 8 bases; nucleotides not matched to a gene: 3. The CDR3 runs 13 residues. The CDR3 spells CASSLRTGDGYTF. The CDR3 bases are TGTGCCAGCAGCTTAAGGACAGGGGACGGCTACACCTTC.

The chain is built from TRBV9 and TRBJ1-5; 8 bases agree with TRBD1. The CDR3 totals 13 residues. Germline trimming cut 3 bases from V and 7 bases from J; bases unmatched to any gene: 3. CDR1 is SGDLS, CDR2 YYNGEE, per germline. CDR3 in DNA: TGTGCCAGCAGCGCCGACAGGGGCCAGCCCCAGCATTTT. As protein: CASSADRGQPQHF.

The chain links TRBV7-9 to TRBJ2-7; 9 bases are shared with TRBD2. From germline, CDR1 is SEHNR and CDR2 FQNEAQ (reference sequence). After removal of 5 bases from V and 7 bases from J, the junction contained 12 bases not matched to a gene. The CDR3 runs 15 residues. The CDR3 is CASSPRGGGVIEQYF. For the CDR3, the DNA is TGTGCCAGCAGCCCGAGGGGCGGGGGGGTAATTGAGCAGTACTTC.

The chain carries TRBV11-3 and TRBJ1-1; a weak D match, TRBD1 (6 bases). Germline V gene lookup returns CDR1 SGHNT and CDR2 YENEEA. Trimming cost V 3 bases and J 3 bases, with 17 bases left between them. The CDR3 has 16 residues. The CDR3 here is CASSFNPGVLHTEAFF. The CDR3 DNA reads as TGTGCCAGCAGCTTTAACCCAGGGGTCCTACACACTGAAGCTTTCTTT. The full variable domain, completed using reference TRBV11-3 and TRBJ1-1, is EAGVVQSPRYKIIEKKQPVAFWCNPISGHNTLYWYLQNLGQGPELLIRYENEEAVDDSQLPKDRFSAERLKGVDSTLKIQPAELGDSAVYLCASSFNPGVLHTEAFFGQGTRLTVV.

There are a few counts of this clone. The chain links TRBV5-8 to TRBJ1-6; D remains ambiguous. The germline V and J ends were trimmed by 2 bases and 9 bases, with 12 bases remaining between them. This CDR3 region has 14 residues. The germline V gene has CDR1 SGHTS and CDR2 YDEGEE. In DNA, the CDR3 is TGTGCCAGCAGCTTCGGACGGGTTGTTTCACCCCTCCACTTT. As protein: CASSFGRVVSPLHF.

This chain uses TRBV9 with TRBJ2-7; the D gene is possibly TRBD1 (5 bases). The CDR3 runs 14 residues. Germline V gives CDR1 SGDLS, CDR2 YYNGEE. Trimming took off 2 bases at V and 3 bases at J, with 12 bases between the two ends. CDR3 nucleotides: TGTGCCAGCAGCGTCAGGGTTTTCCTCTACGAGCAGTACTTC. Amino acids: CASSVRVFLYEQYF.

CDR3 in amino acids: CAWSDGQGRSEQYF. The CDR3 nucleotides are TGTGCCTGGAGTGACGGACAGGGGCGGTCCGAGCAGTACTTC. This chain uses TRBV30 with TRBJ2-7; 9 positions match TRBD1. V lost 1 base, J lost 6 bases, and 7 bases stayed unmatched. Germline V gives CDR1 GTSNPN, CDR2 SVGIG (reference sequence). The CDR3 totals 14 residues.

V and J are TRBV30 and TRBJ1-5; 7 nucleotides agree with TRBD1. The CDR3 is made up of 13 amino acids. Germline loops: CDR1 GTSNPN, CDR2 SVGIG (reference sequence). Losses at the gene ends were 5 bases for V and 6 bases for J; bases not matched to a gene: 7. In DNA, the CDR3 is TGTGCCTGGGCTAGACAGGGTGGTCAGCCCCAGCATTTT. Translated: CAWARQGGQPQHF.

The chain carries TRBV27 and TRBJ1-5; unclear D gene. The germline gives CDR1 MNHEY, CDR2 SMNVEV (reference sequence). This CDR3 spans 15 amino acids. The ends were cut back, 5 bases at V and 0 bases at J, with 11 bases in the middle. The CDR3 DNA reads as TGTGCCAGCAGTCAAGGATGGGCTAGCAATCAGCCCCAGCATTTT. Translated, it gives CASSQGWASNQPQHF.

This chain uses TRBV6-4 with TRBJ1-5; a weak D match, TRBD1 (5 bases). CDR3 length equals 13 residues. Trimming stripped 5 bases from V and 4 bases from J, with 9 bases between. Per the germline V gene, CDR1 is MRHNA and CDR2 is SNTAGT. The DNA of the CDR3 is TGTGCCAGCAGTAGCCCAGGGAATCAGCCCCAGCATTTT. This gives the protein CASSSPGNQPQHF.

The V and J genes are TRBV5-5 and TRBJ2-7, with 10 bases that match TRBD2. The CDR3 has 14 amino acids. The germline gives CDR1 SGHKS, CDR2 YYEKEE (reference sequence). With V trimmed by 4 bases and J by 5 bases, 6 bases remained unmatched. CDR3: CASSRGTSDHEQYF. CDR3 in DNA: TGTGCCAGCAGCCGAGGGACTAGCGACCACGAGCAGTACTTC.

The rearrangement links TRBV18 to TRBJ2-2; D remains ambiguous. The ends were cut back, 0 bases at V and 7 bases at J, with 12 bases in the middle. Germline CDR1 is KGHSH and CDR2 is LQKENI. The CDR3 loop spans 15 amino acids. The DNA of the CDR3 is TGTGCCAGCTCACCACCGATCGGGCCAGACGGGGAGCTGTTTTTT. This sequence encodes CASSPPIGPDGELFF.

The rearrangement uses TRBV2 and TRBJ1-6; 8 bases agree with TRBD1. CDR3 size: 13 residues. Unmatched junction bases numbered 9, after V lost 10 bases and J lost 10 bases. Germline V CDR1 and CDR2: SNHLY, FYNNEI. CDR3 in amino acids: CATERQGRSPLHF. CDR3 nucleotide sequence: TGTGCCACCGAGAGACAGGGGCGATCACCCCTCCACTTT.

This clone is labeled as medium-sized. The rearrangement uses TRBV27 and TRBJ2-7, with 10 bases matching TRBD2. V gave up 6 bases and J gave up 4 bases; unmatched junction bases: 9. Germline V gene lookup returns CDR1 MNHEY and CDR2 SMNVEV (reference sequence). The CDR3 runs to 15 residues. For the CDR3, the DNA is TGTGCCAGCAGGGAGGGGCTAGCGGGGGTATACGAGCAGTACTTC. It yields the protein CASREGLAGVYEQYF.

V and J are TRBV25-1 and TRBJ1-2; weak D call: TRBD1 (5 bases). Germline CDR1 is MGHDK and CDR2 is SYGVNS. Between the trimmed V and J ends, which lost 5 bases and 2 bases, there was a span of 12 bases. The CDR3 loop spans 14 amino acids. The CDR3 here is CASSPRQRNYGYTF. In DNA form, the CDR3 reads TGTGCCAGCAGTCCACGACAGCGCAACTATGGCTACACCTTC.

This clone was found a few times. The chain combines TRBV12-5 with TRBJ1-3; D gene uncertain. CDR1 LGHNT and CDR2 FRNRAP come from the germline V gene. The ends were cut back, 6 bases at V and 2 bases at J, with 20 bases in the middle. The length of the CDR3 is 17 residues. This CDR3 reads CASGAPKWQVAGNTIYF. CDR3 bases: TGTGCTAGTGGAGCTCCCAAGTGGCAGGTTGCTGGAAACACCATATATTTT.

The J gene is TRBJ2-3, the V gene TRBV9, with TRBD2 matching 10 bases. The V segment lost 1 base and the J segment 2 bases; nucleotides outside the gene matches: 13. This CDR3 region has 19 residues. CDR1 is SGDLS, CDR2 YYNGEE, per germline. CDR3 sequence reads: CASSVTGASGGYHTDTQYF. The CDR3, as DNA: TGTGCCAGCAGCGTAACGGGGGCTAGCGGGGGCTATCACACAGATACGCAGTATTTT.

The chain is built from TRBV7-9 and TRBJ2-2; D call uncertain. The CDR3 is 11 residues long. V was cut by 8 bases and J by 4 bases, with 5 bases left in between. Germline V gives CDR1 SEHNR, CDR2 FQNEAQ (reference sequence). The CDR3 region has the DNA TGTGCCAGCCGAGCCACCGGGGAGCTGTTTTTT. Its translation: CASRATGELFF.

The sample holds one count of this clone. V is TRBV5-4 and J is TRBJ2-1, with 10 bases identical to TRBD1. The CDR3 totals 14 residues. J was trimmed by 5 bases and V by 4 bases; bases with no gene match: 3. Germline lookup yields CDR1 SGHNT and CDR2 YYREEE (reference sequence). The CDR3 loop is CASSPGTGDNEQFF. Written as DNA, the CDR3 is TGTGCCAGCAGCCCAGGGACAGGGGACAATGAGCAGTTCTTC.

The CDR3 protein is CASSAANYGYTF. DNA for the CDR3: TGTGCCAGCAGTGCAGCTAACTATGGCTACACCTTC. V and J are TRBV6-5 and TRBJ1-2; no firm D call. CDR3 size: 12 residues. The V gene lost 5 bases and the J gene lost 0 bases, with 4 bases spanning the gap. The V gene's germline CDR1 is MNHEY and CDR2 SVGAGI.

This clone came up once. This chain joins TRBV7-9 and TRBJ2-1, with D perhaps matching TRBD1 or TRBD2 (5 bases each). Trimming took off 1 base at V and 2 bases at J, with 18 bases between the two ends. Germline V gene data show CDR1 as SEHNR and CDR2 as FQNEAQ (reference sequence). CDR3 size: 18 residues. CDR3 loop: CASSLDWVDGATYNEQFF. Written as DNA, the CDR3 is TGTGCCAGCAGCTTAGATTGGGTCGACGGGGCCACCTACAATGAGCAGTTCTTC.

The chain employs TRBV19 and TRBJ1-1; TRBD1 aligns across 7 bases. V was pared by 3 bases and J by 5 bases, with 6 bases of the junction left unmatched. The CDR3 spans 14 residues. Germline loops: CDR1 LNHDA, CDR2 SQIVND (reference sequence). CDR3 loop: CASSMSGRGTEAFF. Here the CDR3 DNA reads TGTGCCAGTAGTATGTCTGGCAGGGGGACTGAAGCTTTCTTT.